What follows is one TCR beta chain and its context. Antigen specificity is unknown. This sample was included in a study of T cell responses to AZD1222 COVID-19 vaccine. V shed 3 bases, J shed 2 bases, and the junction held 6 bases outside the gene matches. Germline assignment: CDR1 SGHDT and CDR2 YYEEEE. CDR3 length: 15 amino acids. Study-wide results and caveats: Donors were chiefly white British, with a greater number of females, and clonal diversity was perhaps underestimated. All repertoire sampling was performed exclusively after the peak T cell response.

TCRdb's copy holds only in-frame clones and misses some; the assay was immunoSEQ multiplex PCR. The sample has over 150,000 clones, about 90% seen once. The sample here was peripheral blood, taken on day 0 of MenACWY control vaccination. This TCR was recovered from an adult in good health. This rearrangement joins TRBV5-6 to TRBJ2-7, with TRBD1 matching 9 bases. The CDR3 sequence is CASSWGQGFPYEQYF. The DNA for the CDR3 is TGTGCCAGCAGCTGGGGACAGGGATTCCCCTACGAGCAGTACTTC.